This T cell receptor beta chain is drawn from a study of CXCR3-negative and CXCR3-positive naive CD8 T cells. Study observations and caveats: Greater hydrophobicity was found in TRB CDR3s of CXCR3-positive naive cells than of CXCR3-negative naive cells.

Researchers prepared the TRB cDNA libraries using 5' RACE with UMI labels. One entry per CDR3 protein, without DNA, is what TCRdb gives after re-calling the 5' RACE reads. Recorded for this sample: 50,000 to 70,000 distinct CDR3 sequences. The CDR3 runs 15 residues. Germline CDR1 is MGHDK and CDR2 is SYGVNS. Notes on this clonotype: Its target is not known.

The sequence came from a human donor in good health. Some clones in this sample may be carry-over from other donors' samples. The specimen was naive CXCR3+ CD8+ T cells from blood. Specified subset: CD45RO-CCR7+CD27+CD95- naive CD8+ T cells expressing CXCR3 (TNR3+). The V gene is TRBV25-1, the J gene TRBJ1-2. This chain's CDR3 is CASSDGFGVDYGYTF.